One sample yielded the 3 T cell receptor beta chains listed below, sequenced in a study of cytomegalovirus exposure and HLA in healthy donors. Measured with immunoSEQ multiplex PCR; TCRdb has only the in-frame clones, and not every one. The table includes fewer than 120,000 clones, approximately 90% detected once. Specimen: PBMCs. These receptors were collected from a woman between 25 and 40 years old in good health and CMV-seropositive.

The chain employs TRBV28 and TRBJ1-1; 7 bases fit TRBD1. The CDR3 is 13 residues long. CDR1 is MDHEN and CDR2 is SYDVKM in the germline V gene. V shed 8 bases, J shed 1 base, and the junction held 4 bases outside the gene matches. CDR3 residues: CASSRGPNTEAFF. CDR3 sequence (DNA): TGTGCCAGCTCGAGGGGGCCGAACACTGAAGCTTTCTTT.

The gene calls are TRBV28 and TRBJ1-3; TRBD1 matches at 8 bases. Germline V gene data show CDR1 as MDHEN and CDR2 as SYDVKM. The CDR3 has 16 residues. Trimming took 5 bases from V and 3 from J; bases not matched to a gene: 9. The CDR3 spells CASSRTGTSGGNTIYF. The CDR3 DNA sequence: TGTGCCAGCAGTCGGACAGGGACTTCTGGTGGAAACACCATATATTTT.

This clone was picked up one time. The chain links TRBV6-1 to TRBJ1-1; D gene ambiguous. CDR1 is MNHNS, CDR2 SASEGT, per germline. The CDR3 contains 10 residues. The V and J ends lost 8 bases and 2 bases respectively, with 3 bases between them. CDR3 region: CASRNTEAFF. As DNA, the CDR3 is TGTGCCAGCCGTAACACTGAAGCTTTCTTT.